Listed below are T cell receptor beta chains from one sample, sequenced in a study of blood T cell repertoires in COVID-19. Repertoires were generated with immunoSEQ multiplex PCR, while TCRdb's copy carries only in-frame clones and drops some. The repertoire consists of around 30,000 clones, with over 90% occurring once and the leading ten covering around 0.92%. Sequenced material: peripheral blood. The receptors derive from a male donor with active COVID-19. Each CDR3 is given with its conserved first and last residue. The D gene is left open where the match is weak. Some rows have no size entry. The others give once, few or many, or a class for an expanded clone.

j_gene: TRBJ2-5
v_gene: TRBV2
d_gene: TRBD2
abundance: NA
CDR3aa: CASSERSTSGKETQYF
CDR3nt: TGTGCCAGCAGTGAAAGGAGTACTAGCGGAAAAGAGACCCAGTACTTC

j_gene: TRBJ2-5
v_gene: TRBV29-1
d_gene: TRBD2
abundance: NA
CDR3aa: CSVGFSGGGQETQYF
CDR3nt: TGCAGCGTTGGGTTCAGCGGGGGGGGTCAAGAGACCCAGTACTTC

j_gene: TRBJ1-3
v_gene: TRBV25-1
d_gene: NA
abundance: NA
CDR3aa: CASSPFPNTIYF
CDR3nt: TGTGCCAGCAGTCCCTTTCCAAACACCATATATTTT

j_gene: TRBJ1-1
v_gene: TRBV11-1
d_gene: NA
abundance: NA
CDR3aa: CASSSPGRGNTEAFF
CDR3nt: TGTGCCAGCAGCTCCCCGGGGAGGGGGAACACTGAAGCTTTCTTT

j_gene: TRBJ2-3
v_gene: TRBV11-2
d_gene: NA
abundance: NA
CDR3aa: CASSLRRGRTDTQYF
CDR3nt: TGTGCCAGCAGCTTAAGGCGGGGGCGCACAGATACGCAGTATTTT

j_gene: TRBJ1-2
v_gene: TRBV7-2
d_gene: TRBD1
abundance: NA
CDR3aa: CASSRTGGGGGYTF
CDR3nt: TGTGCCAGCAGCCGGACAGGGGGCGGCGGCGGCTACACCTTC

j_gene: TRBJ1-1
v_gene: TRBV6-6
d_gene: TRBD1
abundance: NA
CDR3aa: CASTPGQARAEAFF
CDR3nt: TGTGCCAGCACTCCCGGACAGGCCAGGGCTGAAGCTTTCTTT

j_gene: TRBJ1-2
v_gene: TRBV6-2/TRBV6-3
d_gene: NA
abundance: NA
CDR3aa: CASSLFVRDYGYTF
CDR3nt: TGTGCCAGCAGTTTGTTCGTCAGGGACTATGGCTACACCTTC

j_gene: TRBJ1-4
v_gene: TRBV4-1
d_gene: NA
abundance: NA
CDR3aa: CASSRKTQGMTNEKLFF
CDR3nt: TGCGCCAGCAGCCGCAAAACTCAGGGTATGACTAATGAAAAACTGTTTTTT

j_gene: TRBJ1-2
v_gene: TRBV6-1
d_gene: TRBD1
abundance: once
CDR3aa: CASSETGEPTGDYGYTF
CDR3nt: TGTGCCAGCAGCGAAACGGGGGAGCCCACAGGGGACTATGGCTACACCTTC

j_gene: TRBJ2-3
v_gene: TRBV4-2
d_gene: TRBD1
abundance: NA
CDR3aa: CASSRPDRGTDTQYF
CDR3nt: TGTGCCAGCAGCCGGCCGGACAGGGGCACAGATACGCAGTATTTT

j_gene: TRBJ1-2
v_gene: TRBV28
d_gene: TRBD1
abundance: NA
CDR3aa: CASSWDRNYGYTF
CDR3nt: TGTGCCAGCAGCTGGGACAGGAACTATGGCTACACCTTC

j_gene: TRBJ1-1
v_gene: TRBV6-5
d_gene: NA
abundance: NA
CDR3aa: CASFVGRKNTEAFF
CDR3nt: TGTGCCAGCTTTGTGGGGCGGAAGAACACTGAAGCTTTCTTT

j_gene: TRBJ1-2
v_gene: TRBV19
d_gene: TRBD1
abundance: NA
CDR3aa: CASSRDSLNYGYTF
CDR3nt: TGTGCCAGTAGCAGGGACAGCCTTAACTATGGCTACACCTTC

j_gene: TRBJ2-7
v_gene: TRBV4-3
d_gene: NA
abundance: NA
CDR3aa: CASSHRDRGRRQYF
CDR3nt: TGCGCCAGCAGCCACCGGGACCGGGGGAGGCGGCAGTACTTC

j_gene: TRBJ1-3
v_gene: TRBV5-1
d_gene: TRBD1
abundance: NA
CDR3aa: CASSETGPGSGNTIYF
CDR3nt: TGCGCCAGCAGCGAGACAGGGCCCGGATCTGGAAACACCATATATTTT

j_gene: TRBJ2-3
v_gene: TRBV5-1
d_gene: NA
abundance: NA
CDR3aa: CASSLELSTDTQYF
CDR3nt: TGCGCCAGCAGCTTGGAACTTAGCACAGATACGCAGTATTTT

j_gene: TRBJ2-7
v_gene: TRBV18
d_gene: NA
abundance: once
CDR3aa: CASSLEVPEAYSYEQYF
CDR3nt: TGTGCCAGCTCACTGGAGGTCCCCGAGGCCTACTCCTACGAGCAGTACTTC

j_gene: TRBJ1-2
v_gene: TRBV9
d_gene: NA
abundance: NA
CDR3aa: CASSSKMGPFGAYGYTF
CDR3nt: TGTGCCAGCAGCTCAAAAATGGGCCCATTTGGTGCCTATGGCTACACCTTC

j_gene: TRBJ1-5
v_gene: TRBV18
d_gene: NA
abundance: NA
CDR3aa: CASSRAPSDQPQHF
CDR3nt: TGTGCCAGCTCACGCGCCCCCTCCGATCAGCCCCAGCATTTT

j_gene: TRBJ1-1
v_gene: TRBV6-5
d_gene: NA
abundance: NA
CDR3aa: CASSYSSQNTEAFF
CDR3nt: TGTGCCAGCAGTTACTCGTCCCAGAACACTGAAGCTTTCTTT

j_gene: TRBJ2-7
v_gene: TRBV7-2
d_gene: NA
abundance: NA
CDR3aa: CASSLAADSHYEQYF
CDR3nt: TGTGCCAGCAGCTTAGCCGCGGACAGCCACTACGAGCAGTACTTC

j_gene: TRBJ1-6
v_gene: TRBV30
d_gene: TRBD1
abundance: NA
CDR3aa: CAWRPGTGGHLRNNSPLHF
CDR3nt: TGTGCCTGGAGGCCCGGGACAGGGGGCCACCTCCGGAATAATTCACCCCTCCACTTT

j_gene: TRBJ1-5
v_gene: TRBV9
d_gene: NA
abundance: NA
CDR3aa: CASSVGGRVRGPQHF
CDR3nt: TGTGCCAGCAGCGTAGGCGGTAGGGTAAGGGGGCCCCAGCATTTT

j_gene: TRBJ2-2
v_gene: TRBV6-2/TRBV6-3
d_gene: TRBD1
abundance: NA
CDR3aa: CASSTGTGSLFF
CDR3nt: TGTGCCAGCAGTACCGGGACAGGGAGTCTGTTTTTT

j_gene: TRBJ1-1
v_gene: TRBV25-1
d_gene: NA
abundance: once
CDR3aa: CASRPPTLLNTEAFF
CDR3nt: TGTGCCAGCAGGCCGCCGACTCTTTTGAACACTGAAGCTTTCTTT

j_gene: TRBJ2-5
v_gene: TRBV4-3
d_gene: NA
abundance: NA
CDR3aa: CASSHSTDRETQYF
CDR3nt: TGCGCCAGCAGCCACTCCACTGATCGAGAGACCCAGTACTTC

j_gene: TRBJ2-1
v_gene: TRBV12-5
d_gene: NA
abundance: NA
CDR3aa: CASGPAEAFGEQFF
CDR3nt: TGTGCTAGTGGTCCCGCGGAGGCTTTCGGGGAGCAGTTCTTC

j_gene: TRBJ2-5
v_gene: TRBV6-2/TRBV6-3
d_gene: TRBD2
abundance: NA
CDR3aa: CASSYSITSGGDQETQYF
CDR3nt: TGTGCCAGCAGTTACTCGATTACTAGCGGGGGGGATCAAGAGACCCAGTACTTC

j_gene: TRBJ1-2
v_gene: TRBV7-3
d_gene: NA
abundance: once
CDR3aa: CASSLTDRHDYTF
CDR3nt: TGTGCCAGCAGCTTAACCGACAGGCATGACTACACCTTC

j_gene: TRBJ1-1
v_gene: TRBV6-2/TRBV6-3
d_gene: NA
abundance: NA
CDR3aa: CASSPTGGVTEAFF
CDR3nt: TGTGCCAGCAGTCCAACGGGGGGAGTCACTGAAGCTTTCTTT

j_gene: TRBJ1-5
v_gene: TRBV10-3
d_gene: NA
abundance: NA
CDR3aa: CAISESRELSNQPQHF
CDR3nt: TGTGCCATCAGTGAGTCAAGGGAGTTGAGCAATCAGCCCCAGCATTTT

j_gene: TRBJ1-2
v_gene: TRBV6-4
d_gene: NA
abundance: once
CDR3aa: CASSDEGVGYGYTF
CDR3nt: TGTGCCAGCAGTGACGAAGGGGTTGGCTATGGCTACACCTTC

j_gene: TRBJ1-1
v_gene: TRBV6-5
d_gene: NA
abundance: NA
CDR3aa: CASSPRAVNTEAFF
CDR3nt: TGTGCCAGCAGTCCGCGAGCGGTGAACACTGAAGCTTTCTTT

j_gene: TRBJ1-1
v_gene: TRBV5-1
d_gene: TRBD1
abundance: NA
CDR3aa: CASSSQGATMNTEAFF
CDR3nt: TGCGCCAGCAGCTCACAGGGGGCGACCATGAACACTGAAGCTTTCTTT

j_gene: TRBJ2-3
v_gene: TRBV2
d_gene: TRBD2
abundance: NA
CDR3aa: CASRNSGGRTDTQYF
CDR3nt: TGTGCCAGCAGGAATAGCGGGGGACGCACAGATACGCAGTATTTT

j_gene: TRBJ1-2
v_gene: TRBV25-1
d_gene: NA
abundance: NA
CDR3aa: CASQFPQNYGYTF
CDR3nt: TGTGCCAGCCAGTTTCCGCAGAACTATGGCTACACCTTC

j_gene: TRBJ2-7
v_gene: TRBV7-2
d_gene: NA
abundance: NA
CDR3aa: CASSLRVPSPEQYF
CDR3nt: TGTGCCAGCAGCTTAAGGGTCCCTAGCCCCGAGCAGTACTTC

j_gene: TRBJ1-5
v_gene: TRBV10-1
d_gene: NA
abundance: NA
CDR3aa: CASSESLRDQPQHF
CDR3nt: TGCGCCAGCAGTGAGTCGTTACGAGATCAGCCCCAGCATTTT

j_gene: TRBJ2-7
v_gene: TRBV6-6
d_gene: TRBD1
abundance: NA
CDR3aa: CASSLQGTNEQYF
CDR3nt: TGTGCCAGCAGTTTACAGGGGACGAACGAGCAGTACTTC

j_gene: TRBJ2-7
v_gene: TRBV2
d_gene: NA
abundance: NA
CDR3aa: CASKEMFSYEQYF
CDR3nt: TGTGCCAGCAAAGAGATGTTCTCCTACGAGCAGTACTTC